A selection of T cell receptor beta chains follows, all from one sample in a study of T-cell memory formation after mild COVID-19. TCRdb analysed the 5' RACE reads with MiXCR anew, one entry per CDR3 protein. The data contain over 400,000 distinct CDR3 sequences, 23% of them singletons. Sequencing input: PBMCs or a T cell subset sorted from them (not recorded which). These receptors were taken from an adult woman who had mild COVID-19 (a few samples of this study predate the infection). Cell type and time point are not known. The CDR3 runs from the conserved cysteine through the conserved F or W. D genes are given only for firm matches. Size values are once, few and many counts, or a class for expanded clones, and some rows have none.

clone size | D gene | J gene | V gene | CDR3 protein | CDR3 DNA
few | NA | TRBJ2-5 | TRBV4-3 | CASSQETGVGQETQYF | TGCGCCAGCAGCCAAGAAACGGGAGTGGGGCAAGAGACCCAGTACTTC
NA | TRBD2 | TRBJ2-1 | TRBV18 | CASSPPGLAVIF | TGTGCCAGCTCACCCCCGGGACTAGCGGTCATCTTC
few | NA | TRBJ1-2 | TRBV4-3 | CASSQDWGIGGYTF | TGCGCCAGCAGCCAAGATTGGGGAATCGGCGGCTACACCTTC
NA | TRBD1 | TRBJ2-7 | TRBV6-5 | CASSYSVGTGAYEQYF | TGTGCCAGCAGTTACTCTGTAGGGACAGGTGCCTACGAGCAGTACTTC
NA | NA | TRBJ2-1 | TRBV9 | CASSPGARGNNEQFF | TGTGCCAGCAGCCCCGGTGCTAGGGGGAACAATGAGCAGTTCTTC
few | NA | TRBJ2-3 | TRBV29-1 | CSVVRFTGSTDTQYF | TGCAGCGTTGTGAGGTTCACGGGTAGCACAGATACGCAGTATTTT
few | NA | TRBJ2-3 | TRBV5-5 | CASSLVAADTQYF | TGTGCCAGCAGCTTGGTGGCGGCAGATACGCAGTATTTT
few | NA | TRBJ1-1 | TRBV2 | CASRDPRNEAFF | TGTGCCAGCAGGGACCCGCGAAATGAAGCTTTCTTT
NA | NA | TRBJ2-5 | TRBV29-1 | CSVESGGKDWETQYF | TGCAGCGTTGAATCAGGAGGGAAGGATTGGGAGACCCAGTACTTC
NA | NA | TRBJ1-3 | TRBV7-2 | CASSRQITNSGNTIYF | TGTGCCAGCAGCAGACAGATTACCAACTCTGGAAACACCATATATTTT
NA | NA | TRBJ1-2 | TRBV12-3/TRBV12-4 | CASSFGSLGYGYTF | TGTGCCAGCAGTTTTGGGTCCTTAGGGTATGGCTACACCTTC
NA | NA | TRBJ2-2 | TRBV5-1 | CASSSGGLNTGELFF | TGCGCCAGCAGCTCCGGAGGGCTGAACACCGGGGAGCTGTTTTTT
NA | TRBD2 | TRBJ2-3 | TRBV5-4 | CASSLNWVAGGPAGPDTQYF | TGTGCCAGCAGCTTGAATTGGGTAGCGGGGGGGCCGGCTGGTCCAGATACGCAGTATTTT
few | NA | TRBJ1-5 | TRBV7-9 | CASSLAASGNQPQHF | TGTGCCAGCAGCTTAGCCGCGTCGGGTAATCAGCCCCAGCATTTT
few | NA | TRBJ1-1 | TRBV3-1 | CASSQVSGVVGVTEAFF | TGTGCCAGCAGCCAAGTTTCCGGGGTGGTGGGGGTCACTGAAGCTTTCTTT
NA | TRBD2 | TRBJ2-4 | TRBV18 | CASSPPGLAGGNIQYF | TGTGCCAGCTCACCACCCGGGCTAGCGGGAGGTAACATTCAGTACTTC
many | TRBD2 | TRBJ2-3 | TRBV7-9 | CASSSPLAGRATDTQYF | TGTGCCAGCAGCTCGCCCCTAGCGGGAAGAGCGACAGATACGCAGTATTTT
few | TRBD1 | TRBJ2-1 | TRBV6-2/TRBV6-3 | CASSGTGRYNEQFF | TGTGCCAGCAGCGGGACAGGGAGATACAATGAGCAGTTCTTC
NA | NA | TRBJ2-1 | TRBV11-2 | CASSSGLSGRGSYNEQFF | TGTGCCAGCAGCTCTGGTCTGTCCGGGAGAGGGTCCTACAATGAGCAGTTCTTC
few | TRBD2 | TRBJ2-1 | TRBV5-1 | CASSRSAVSGGAYNNEQFF | TGCGCCAGCAGCAGATCGGCCGTTAGCGGGGGGGCCTACAACAATGAGCAGTTCTTC
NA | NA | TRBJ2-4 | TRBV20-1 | CSARLGSNIQYF | TGCAGTGCTAGACTAGGAAGCAACATTCAGTACTTC
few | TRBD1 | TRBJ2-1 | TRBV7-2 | CASSHTGGAYNEQFF | TGTGCCAGCAGCCACACAGGGGGTGCTTACAATGAGCAGTTCTTC
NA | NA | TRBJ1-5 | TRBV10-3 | CAISSQYQPQHF | TGTGCCATCAGTTCTCAATATCAGCCCCAGCATTTT
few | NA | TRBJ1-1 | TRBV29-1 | CSFLQGNTEAFF | TGCAGCTTCCTCCAGGGGAACACTGAAGCTTTCTTT
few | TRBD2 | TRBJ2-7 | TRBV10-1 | CASSEPLGTSPYEQYF | TGCGCCAGCAGTGAGCCCCTAGGGACTAGCCCCTACGAGCAGTACTTC
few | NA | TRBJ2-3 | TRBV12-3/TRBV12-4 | CAIRIPGLSTDTQYF | TGTGCCATCAGGATTCCGGGACTTAGCACAGATACGCAGTATTTT
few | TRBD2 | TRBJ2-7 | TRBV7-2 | CASSLDVVAGYYEQYF | TGTGCCAGCAGCTTAGACGTCGTAGCGGGATACTACGAGCAGTACTTC
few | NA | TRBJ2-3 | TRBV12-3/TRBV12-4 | CASCRHSYTDTQYF | TGTGCCAGCTGTCGACACTCTTACACAGATACGCAGTATTTT
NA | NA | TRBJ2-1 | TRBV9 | CASSSGGHGSYNEQFF | TGTGCCAGCAGCAGTGGGGGGCACGGCTCCTACAATGAGCAGTTCTTC
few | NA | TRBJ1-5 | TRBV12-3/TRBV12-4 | CASSLTDRNQPQHF | TGTGCCAGCAGCTTGACAGATCGCAATCAGCCCCAGCATTTT
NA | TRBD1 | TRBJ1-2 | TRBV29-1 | CSVDRTGNYGYTF | TGCAGCGTTGACCGGACAGGGAACTATGGCTACACCTTC
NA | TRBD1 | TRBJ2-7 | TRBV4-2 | CASSPMGQGDYEQYF | TGTGCCAGCAGCCCAATGGGACAGGGGGACTACGAGCAGTACTTC
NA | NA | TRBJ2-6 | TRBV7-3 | CASSLAHLSGANVLTF | TGTGCCAGCAGCTTAGCACATCTCTCTGGGGCCAACGTCCTGACTTTC
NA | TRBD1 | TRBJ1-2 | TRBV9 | CASSVEAGGQSGYTF | TGTGCCAGCAGCGTAGAGGCAGGGGGACAGTCTGGCTACACCTTC
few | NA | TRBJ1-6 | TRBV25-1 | CASSEYPTGNSPLHF | TGTGCCAGCAGTGAATATCCAACAGGAAATTCACCCCTCCACTTT
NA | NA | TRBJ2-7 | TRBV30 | CAWSVLKGSYEQYF | TGTGCCTGGAGTGTACTAAAGGGGTCCTACGAGCAGTACTTC
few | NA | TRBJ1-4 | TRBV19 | CASSWQKNEKLFF | TGTGCCAGTAGTTGGCAGAAGAATGAAAAACTGTTTTTT
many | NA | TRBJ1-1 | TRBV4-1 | CASSQVAGRGTEAFF | TGCGCCAGCAGCCAAGTTGCGGGCAGAGGCACTGAAGCTTTCTTT
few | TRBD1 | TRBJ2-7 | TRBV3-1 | CASSSRDRGHDEQYF | TGTGCCAGCAGCTCTCGGGACAGGGGGCACGACGAGCAGTACTTC
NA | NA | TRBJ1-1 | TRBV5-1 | CASSHEGRANTEAFF | TGCGCCAGCAGCCATGAAGGACGCGCGAACACTGAAGCTTTCTTT
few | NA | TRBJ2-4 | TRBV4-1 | CASSQVAALAKNIQYF | TGCGCCAGCAGCCAAGTAGCTGCTCTAGCCAAAAACATTCAGTACTTC
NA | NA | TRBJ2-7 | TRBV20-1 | CSARAPAYEQYF | TGCAGTGCTAGAGCGCCAGCCTACGAGCAGTACTTC
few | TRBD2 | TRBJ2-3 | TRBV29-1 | CSVEGLAGGSTDTQYF | TGCAGCGTTGAAGGACTAGCGGGGGGAAGCACAGATACGCAGTATTTT
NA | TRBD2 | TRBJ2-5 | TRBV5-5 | CASSWGLLAGVQETQYF | TGTGCCAGCAGCTGGGGCTTACTAGCGGGGGTACAAGAGACCCAGTACTTC
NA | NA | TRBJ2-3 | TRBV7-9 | CASSLLRAGTDTQYF | TGTGCCAGCAGCTTACTCAGGGCAGGCACAGATACGCAGTATTTT
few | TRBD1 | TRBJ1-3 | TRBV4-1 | CASSYRDSSLGPGNTIYF | TGCGCCAGCAGCTACCGGGACAGTTCCCTGGGACCTGGAAACACCATATATTTT
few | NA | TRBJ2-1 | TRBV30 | CAWSVLLGEQFF | TGTGCCTGGAGTGTACTTTTGGGGGAGCAGTTCTTC
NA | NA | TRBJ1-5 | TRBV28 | CASSLSDWGNQPQHF | TGTGCCAGCAGTTTATCGGATTGGGGAAATCAGCCCCAGCATTTT
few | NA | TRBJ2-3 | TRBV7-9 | CASSLGRSAGQLTDTQYF | TGTGCCAGCAGCTTAGGGAGATCAGCGGGACAGCTCACAGATACGCAGTATTTT
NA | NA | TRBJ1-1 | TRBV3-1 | CASSNREKAFF | TGTGCCAGCAGCAACCGGGAGAAAGCTTTCTTT
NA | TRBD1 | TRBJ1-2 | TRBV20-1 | CSAQRGGAAYGYTF | TGCAGTGCCCAGAGAGGGGGCGCGGCCTATGGCTACACCTTC
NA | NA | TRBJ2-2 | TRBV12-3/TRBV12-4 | CASQAAGELFF | TGTGCCAGCCAGGCTGCCGGGGAGCTGTTTTTT
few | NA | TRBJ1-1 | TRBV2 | CASRAQGIFGAFF | TGTGCCAGCAGAGCTCAGGGAATCTTTGGAGCTTTCTTT
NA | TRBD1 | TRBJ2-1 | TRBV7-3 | CASSLRRTGGDEQFF | TGTGCCAGCAGCTTAAGACGGACAGGGGGGGATGAGCAGTTCTTC